Listed below are T cell receptor beta chains from one sample, sequenced in a study of blood T cells in healthy people across ages. Each CDR3 protein is one row after TCRdb ran MiXCR on the 5' RACE reads. The sample records 700,000 to 950,000 distinct CDR3 sequences, roughly 64% being singletons. The sample taken for sequencing was blood. These receptors were taken from a man aged 25-45 years in good health. CDR3s include the opening cysteine and the closing phenylalanine or tryptophan. A D gene is named only where the DNA matches it firmly. Only some rows state a clone size, as once, few, many or a class for expanded clones.

CDR3nt	CDR3aa	d_gene	j_gene	abundance	v_gene
TGCAGTGCTAGAGAGTGGCGGGGGGGTCGTGCAGATACGCAGTATTTT	CSAREWRGGRADTQYF	TRBD2	TRBJ2-3	-	TRBV20-1
TGTGCCAGCAGCTTAGCAGGGGGCCAACTCTACGAGCAGTACTTC	CASSLAGGQLYEQYF	TRBD1	TRBJ2-7	-	TRBV7-2
TGCAGCGTTCTGTGGAACACTGAAACTTTCTTT	CSVLWNTETFF	-	TRBJ1-1	-	TRBV29-1
TGTGCCAGCAGCAAGGACGGAGAGTATGGCTACACCTTC	CASSKDGEYGYTF	-	TRBJ1-2	few	TRBV7-9
TGCGCCAGCAGCCCCGAGGGTCAATTATTCTCCTACGAGCAGTACTTC	CASSPEGQLFSYEQYF	-	TRBJ2-7	-	TRBV4-1
TGTGCCAGCAGCCCGCTAGTTAGGACGGAGGAAGCTTTCTTT	CASSPLVRTEEAFF	-	TRBJ1-1	-	TRBV7-2
TGTGCCAGCAGCCTCGGGACTAGTAAAAATGAGCAGTTCTTC	CASSLGTSKNEQFF	TRBD2	TRBJ2-1	few	TRBV7-2
TGTGCCAGCAGCGTGGGGGGTCGGGCAGAGACCCAGTACTTC	CASSVGGRAETQYF	-	TRBJ2-5	many	TRBV7-2
TGCGCCAGCAGCGCAGCCAAATTGGGGTTTAGTGGCTACACCTTC	CASSAAKLGFSGYTF	-	TRBJ1-2	-	TRBV4-3
TGTGCCAGCAGCCCCCGTCCTTCGGCGGGAGTCCAAGAGACCCAGTACTTC	CASSPRPSAGVQETQYF	TRBD2	TRBJ2-5	few	TRBV3-1
TGTGCCAGCATGGATGCGGGACTAGGACACGAGCAGTACTTC	CASMDAGLGHEQYF	TRBD2	TRBJ2-7	few	TRBV25-1
TGCAGTGCTAGCGCCGAGACTAGCGGATTTACCAAAAACATTCAGTACTTC	CSASAETSGFTKNIQYF	TRBD2	TRBJ2-4	-	TRBV20-1
TGCAGCGCCCCCGGCGGACGTGGTAGTGGGAATGAGCAGTTCTTC	CSAPGGRGSGNEQFF	-	TRBJ2-1	-	TRBV20-1
TGTGCCAGCAGCGTAGAGGGTCTAGGTGATGAGCAGTTCTTC	CASSVEGLGDEQFF	-	TRBJ2-1	-	TRBV9
TGTGCCAGCAGTTATCGCGGGCCGGAAAAACTGTTTTTT	CASSYRGPEKLFF	-	TRBJ1-4	few	TRBV6-6
TGTGCCAGCAGTCCCTCATGGGACGGACAAAAGAACACTGAAGCTTTCTTT	CASSPSWDGQKNTEAFF	-	TRBJ1-1	-	TRBV6-4
TGTGCCACCAGTGACACGACAGGGAACACTGAAGCTTTCTTT	CATSDTTGNTEAFF	-	TRBJ1-1	-	TRBV24-1
TGTACCAGCAGCGCACCGTTAGGGACCCAGTACTTC	CTSSAPLGTQYF	-	TRBJ2-5	-	TRBV3-1
TGCAGTGCTAGAGTAAAATGGACAAAAGAGACCCAGTACTTC	CSARVKWTKETQYF	-	TRBJ2-5	-	TRBV20-1
TGTGCCAGCCGCCACCTAGCGGGAGGGCCCAGCGGGGAGCTGTTTTTT	CASRHLAGGPSGELFF	TRBD2	TRBJ2-2	-	TRBV6-2/TRBV6-3
TGTGCCAGCAGCACCGGGACTAGCGGGAGGTTAAAGACCCAGTACTTC	CASSTGTSGRLKTQYF	TRBD2	TRBJ2-5	-	TRBV5-8
TGCAGTGCTAAGTTTGGGAGCTCTGGGGCCAACGTCCTGACTTTC	CSAKFGSSGANVLTF	-	TRBJ2-6	-	TRBV20-1
TGCAGTGCACCGAGACTAGCGGGAGGTCATGAGCAGTTCTTC	CSAPRLAGGHEQFF	TRBD2	TRBJ2-1	-	TRBV20-1
TGCAGCGGGGCGGGGGGCATGCTGAATGAGCAGTTCTTC	CSGAGGMLNEQFF	TRBD2	TRBJ2-1	many	TRBV29-1
TGCAGTGCTGATAGCGGATTCTCCTACGAGCAGTACTTC	CSADSGFSYEQYF	-	TRBJ2-7	-	TRBV20-1
TGTGCCAGCGGCCTTGGGACTAGCGGGGACCGGCGTGAGCAGTTCTTC	CASGLGTSGDRREQFF	TRBD2	TRBJ2-1	-	TRBV7-9
TGCAGTGCTCCCCGCGCGGCCCAAGAGACCCAGTACTTC	CSAPRAAQETQYF	-	TRBJ2-5	-	TRBV20-1
TGTGCCAGCAAGAGCTCGTTTTACAATGAGCAGTTCTTC	CASKSSFYNEQFF	-	TRBJ2-1	-	TRBV6-5
TGTGCCAGCAGCAAACAGGGGACGGCCTACGAGCAGTACTTC	CASSKQGTAYEQYF	TRBD1	TRBJ2-7	-	TRBV28
TGTGCCAGTCTTACTATACAGGGACCCTTCTACGAGCAGTACTTC	CASLTIQGPFYEQYF	-	TRBJ2-7	-	TRBV2
TGCGCCAGCAGCGCGACAGGTTCCTATAATTCACCCCTCCACTTT	CASSATGSYNSPLHF	-	TRBJ1-6	-	TRBV5-1
TGTGCCTGGGACAGGGGCCGGGAGCAGTACTTC	CAWDRGREQYF	TRBD1	TRBJ2-7	-	TRBV30
TGTGCCAGCAGCTTAGGACGGACTAGCGGGGAAGAGACCCAGTACTTC	CASSLGRTSGEETQYF	TRBD2	TRBJ2-5	-	TRBV13
TGCAGTGGGTCGATTCGGGACAGGAGTGCCGACGAGCAGTACTTC	CSGSIRDRSADEQYF	TRBD1	TRBJ2-7	-	TRBV20-1
TGTGCCAGCAGCCGAGGGAATAGCAATCAGCCCCAGCATTTT	CASSRGNSNQPQHF	-	TRBJ1-5	-	TRBV12-3/TRBV12-4
TGTGCCAGCTCACCGGGACAACAATACGAGCAGTACTTC	CASSPGQQYEQYF	-	TRBJ2-7	-	TRBV18
TGTACCAGCAGCTCCACCGGGACAGGGCAGATTGAGACCCAGTACTTC	CTSSSTGTGQIETQYF	TRBD1	TRBJ2-5	-	TRBV5-8
TGTGCCACCCGACGTGATCAAGGGGAAAAACTGTTTTTT	CATRRDQGEKLFF	-	TRBJ1-4	few	TRBV10-3
TGCAGTGCGACTAGCGGGGGCCAAACCTACGAGCAGTACTTC	CSATSGGQTYEQYF	TRBD2	TRBJ2-7	many	TRBV20-1
TGCGCCAGCAGCCGGGGACAGCTGGATTCACCCCTCCACTTT	CASSRGQLDSPLHF	TRBD1	TRBJ1-6	-	TRBV4-1
TGCAGTGCAGCTACGGCTCTTACAGACTACGAGCAGTACTTC	CSAATALTDYEQYF	-	TRBJ2-7	-	TRBV20-1
TGTGCCAGCAGCCAGCTAACAGGGGTGGATGGCGAGCAGTACTTC	CASSQLTGVDGEQYF	TRBD1	TRBJ2-7	-	TRBV3-1